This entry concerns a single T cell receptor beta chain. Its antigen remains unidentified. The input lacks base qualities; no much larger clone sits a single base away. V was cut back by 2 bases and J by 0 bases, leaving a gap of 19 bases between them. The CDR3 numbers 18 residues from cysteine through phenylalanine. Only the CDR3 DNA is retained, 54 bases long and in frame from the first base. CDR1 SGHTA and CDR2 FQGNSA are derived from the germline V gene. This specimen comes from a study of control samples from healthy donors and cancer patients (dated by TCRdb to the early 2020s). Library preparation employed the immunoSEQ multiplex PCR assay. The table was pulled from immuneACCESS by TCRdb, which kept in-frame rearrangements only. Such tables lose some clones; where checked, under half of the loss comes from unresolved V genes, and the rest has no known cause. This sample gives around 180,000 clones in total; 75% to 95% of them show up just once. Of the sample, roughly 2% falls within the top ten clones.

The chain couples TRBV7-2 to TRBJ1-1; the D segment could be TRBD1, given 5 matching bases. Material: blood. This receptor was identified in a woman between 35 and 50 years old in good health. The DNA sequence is TGTGCCAGCAGCTTATGGATCCCGATCCAGGGAATGAACACTGAAGCTTTCTTT. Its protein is CASSLWIPIQGMNTEAFF.